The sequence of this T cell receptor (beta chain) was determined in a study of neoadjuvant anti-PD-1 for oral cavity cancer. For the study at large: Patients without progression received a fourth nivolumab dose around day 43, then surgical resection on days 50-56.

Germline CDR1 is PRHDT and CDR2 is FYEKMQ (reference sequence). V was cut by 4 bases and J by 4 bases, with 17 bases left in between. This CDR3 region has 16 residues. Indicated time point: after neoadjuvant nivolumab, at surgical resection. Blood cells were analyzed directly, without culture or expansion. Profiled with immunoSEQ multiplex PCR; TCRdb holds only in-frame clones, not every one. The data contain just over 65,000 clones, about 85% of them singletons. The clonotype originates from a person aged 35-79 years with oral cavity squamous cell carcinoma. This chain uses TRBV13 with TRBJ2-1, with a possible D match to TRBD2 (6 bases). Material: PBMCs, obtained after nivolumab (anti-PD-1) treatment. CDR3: CASSSRSGLRYNEQFF. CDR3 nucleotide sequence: TGTGCCAGCAGCTCCAGATCGGGACTCCGATACAATGAGCAGTTCTTC.